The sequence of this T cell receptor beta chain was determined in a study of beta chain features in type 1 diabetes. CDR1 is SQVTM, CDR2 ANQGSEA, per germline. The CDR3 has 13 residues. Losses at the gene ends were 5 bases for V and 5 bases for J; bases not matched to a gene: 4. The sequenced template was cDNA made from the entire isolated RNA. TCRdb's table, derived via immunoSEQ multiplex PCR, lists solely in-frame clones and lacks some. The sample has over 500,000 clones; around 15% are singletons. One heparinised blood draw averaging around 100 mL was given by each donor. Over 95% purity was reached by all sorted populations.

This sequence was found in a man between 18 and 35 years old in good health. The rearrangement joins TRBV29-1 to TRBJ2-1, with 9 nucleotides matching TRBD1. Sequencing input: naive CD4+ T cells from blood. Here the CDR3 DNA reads TGCAGCGTTCGACAGGGGGGGAACAATGAGCAGTTCTTC. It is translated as CSVRQGGNNEQFF.